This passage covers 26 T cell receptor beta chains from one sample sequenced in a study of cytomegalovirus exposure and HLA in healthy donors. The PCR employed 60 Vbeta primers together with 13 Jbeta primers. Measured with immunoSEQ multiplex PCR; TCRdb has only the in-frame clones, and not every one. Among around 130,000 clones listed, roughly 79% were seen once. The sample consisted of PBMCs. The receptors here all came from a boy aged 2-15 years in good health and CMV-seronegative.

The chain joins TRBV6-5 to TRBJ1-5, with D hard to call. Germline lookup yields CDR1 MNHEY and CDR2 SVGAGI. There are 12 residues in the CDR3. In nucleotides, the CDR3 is TGTGCTGTCGGGAGGGGCAATCAGCCCCAGCATTTT. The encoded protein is CAVGRGNQPQHF.

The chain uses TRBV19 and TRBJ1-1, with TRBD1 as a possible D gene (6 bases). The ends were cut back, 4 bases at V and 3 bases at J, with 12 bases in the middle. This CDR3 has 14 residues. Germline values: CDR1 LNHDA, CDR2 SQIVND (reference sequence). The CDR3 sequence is CASSKTRGDTEAFF. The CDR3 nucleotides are TGTGCCAGTAGTAAGACCAGGGGAGACACTGAAGCTTTCTTT.

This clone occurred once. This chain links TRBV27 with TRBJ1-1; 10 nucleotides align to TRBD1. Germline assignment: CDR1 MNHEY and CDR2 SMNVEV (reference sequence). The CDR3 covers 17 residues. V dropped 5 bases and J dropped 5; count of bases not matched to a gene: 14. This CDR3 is CASSLFRTGGGGTEAFF. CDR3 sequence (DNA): TGTGCCAGCAGTCTCTTCCGGACAGGGGGAGGGGGTACTGAAGCTTTCTTT.

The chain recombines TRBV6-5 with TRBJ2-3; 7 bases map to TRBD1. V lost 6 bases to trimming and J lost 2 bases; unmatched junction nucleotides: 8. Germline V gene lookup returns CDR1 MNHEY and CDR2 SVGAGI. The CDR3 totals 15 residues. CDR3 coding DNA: TGTGCCAGCAGCCGGACAGGAGAATACACAGATACGCAGTATTTT. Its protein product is CASSRTGEYTDTQYF.

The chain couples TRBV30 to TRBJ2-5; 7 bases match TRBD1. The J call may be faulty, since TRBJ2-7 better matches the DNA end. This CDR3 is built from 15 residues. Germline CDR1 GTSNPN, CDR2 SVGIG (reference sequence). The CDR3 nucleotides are TGTGCCTGGAGCGTCCTGACAGGGATAGGGAACGAGCAGTACTTC. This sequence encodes CAWSVLTGIGNEQYF.

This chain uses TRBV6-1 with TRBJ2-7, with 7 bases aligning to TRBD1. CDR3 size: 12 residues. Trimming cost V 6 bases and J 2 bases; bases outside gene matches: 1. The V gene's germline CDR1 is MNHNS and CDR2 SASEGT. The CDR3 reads CASRGQTYEQYV. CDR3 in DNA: TGTGCCAGCAGGGGACAGACCTACGAGCAGTACGTC.

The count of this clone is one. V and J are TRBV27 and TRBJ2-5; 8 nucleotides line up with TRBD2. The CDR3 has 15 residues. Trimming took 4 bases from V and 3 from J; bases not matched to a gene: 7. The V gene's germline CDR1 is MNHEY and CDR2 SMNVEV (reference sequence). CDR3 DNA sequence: TGTGCCAGCAGTTCACTAGCGGAGGCCGAAGAGACCCAGTACTTC. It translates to CASSSLAEAEETQYF.

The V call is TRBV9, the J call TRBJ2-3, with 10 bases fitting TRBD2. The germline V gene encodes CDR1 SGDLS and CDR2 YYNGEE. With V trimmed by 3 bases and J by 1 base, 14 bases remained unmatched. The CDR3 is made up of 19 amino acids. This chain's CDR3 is CASSALSGGAVLGTDTQYF. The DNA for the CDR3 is TGTGCCAGCAGCGCCCTAAGCGGGGGGGCCGTGTTAGGCACAGATACGCAGTATTTT.

The CDR3 is CASSASSRQGAIGYTF. CDR3 nucleotide sequence: TGTGCCAGCAGTGCCTCATCAAGACAGGGGGCGATTGGCTACACCTTC. The chain uses TRBV6-6 and TRBJ1-2; 10 bases fit TRBD1. V shed 5 bases and J 7 bases; nucleotides not matched to a gene: 13. This CDR3 spans 16 amino acids. Germline lookup yields CDR1 MNHNY and CDR2 SVGAGI (reference sequence).

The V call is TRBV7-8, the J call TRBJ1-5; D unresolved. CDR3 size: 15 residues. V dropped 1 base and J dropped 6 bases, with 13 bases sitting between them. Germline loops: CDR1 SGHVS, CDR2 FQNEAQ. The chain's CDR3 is CASSLEPEASQPQHF. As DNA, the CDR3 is TGTGCCAGCAGCTTAGAGCCCGAAGCTAGTCAGCCCCAGCATTTT.

CDR3: CASSQEKRSTREQFF. CDR3 coding DNA: TGCGCCAGCAGCCAAGAAAAGCGGTCTACAAGGGAGCAGTTCTTC. This chain links TRBV4-3 with TRBJ2-1, with D perhaps matching TRBD2 (5 bases). Germline CDR1 and CDR2: LGHNA and YSLEER. CDR3 length equals 15 residues. Trimming cost V 0 bases and J 10 bases, with 16 bases left between them.

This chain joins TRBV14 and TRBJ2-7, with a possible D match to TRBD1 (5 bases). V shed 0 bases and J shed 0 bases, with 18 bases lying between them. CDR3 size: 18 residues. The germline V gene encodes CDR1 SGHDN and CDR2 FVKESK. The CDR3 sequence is CASSQDRALGPSSYEQYF. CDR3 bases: TGTGCCAGCAGCCAAGATCGGGCCTTGGGGCCGAGCTCCTACGAGCAGTACTTC.

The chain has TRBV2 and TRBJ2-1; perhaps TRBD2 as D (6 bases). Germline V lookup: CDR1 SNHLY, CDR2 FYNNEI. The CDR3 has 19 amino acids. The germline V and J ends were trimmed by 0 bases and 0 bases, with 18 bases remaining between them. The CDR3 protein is CASSEALRRVKSSYNEQFF. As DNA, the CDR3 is TGTGCCAGCAGTGAAGCGCTTCGGAGGGTTAAGAGCTCCTACAATGAGCAGTTCTTC.

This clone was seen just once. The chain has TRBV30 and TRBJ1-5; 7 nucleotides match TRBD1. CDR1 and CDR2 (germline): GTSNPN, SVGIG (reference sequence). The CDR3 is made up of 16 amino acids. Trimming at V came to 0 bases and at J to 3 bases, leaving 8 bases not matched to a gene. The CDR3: CAWSVPWDRFNQPQHF. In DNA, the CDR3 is TGTGCCTGGAGTGTACCTTGGGACAGATTCAATCAGCCCCAGCATTTT.

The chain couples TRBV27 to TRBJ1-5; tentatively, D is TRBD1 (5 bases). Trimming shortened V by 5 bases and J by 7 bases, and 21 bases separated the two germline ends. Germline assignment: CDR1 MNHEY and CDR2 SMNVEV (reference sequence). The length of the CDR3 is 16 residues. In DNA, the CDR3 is TGTGCCAGCAGTCCCATAGGGTCAGGGCTAGGGCAGCCCCAGCATTTT. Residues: CASSPIGSGLGQPQHF.

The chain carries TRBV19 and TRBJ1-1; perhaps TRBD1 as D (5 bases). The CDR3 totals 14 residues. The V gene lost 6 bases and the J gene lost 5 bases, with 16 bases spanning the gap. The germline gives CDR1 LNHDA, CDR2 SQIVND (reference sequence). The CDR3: CASSPGRGGTEAFF. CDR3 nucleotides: TGTGCCAGTAGCCCGGGACGGGGGGGTACTGAAGCTTTCTTT.

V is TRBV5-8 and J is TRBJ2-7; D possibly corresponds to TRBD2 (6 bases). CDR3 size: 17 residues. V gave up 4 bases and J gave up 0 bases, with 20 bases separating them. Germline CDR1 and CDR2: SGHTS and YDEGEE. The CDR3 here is CASSPPKIAENSYEQYV. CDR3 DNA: TGTGCCAGCAGCCCTCCCAAGATAGCGGAGAACTCCTACGAGCAGTACGTC.

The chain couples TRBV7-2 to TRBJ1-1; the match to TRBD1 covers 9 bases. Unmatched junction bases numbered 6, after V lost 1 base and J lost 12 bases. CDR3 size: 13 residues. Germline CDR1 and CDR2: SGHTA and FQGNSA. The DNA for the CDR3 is TGTGCCAGCAGCTTAGGGGGGACAGGGCAACCTTTCTTT. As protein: CASSLGGTGQPFF.

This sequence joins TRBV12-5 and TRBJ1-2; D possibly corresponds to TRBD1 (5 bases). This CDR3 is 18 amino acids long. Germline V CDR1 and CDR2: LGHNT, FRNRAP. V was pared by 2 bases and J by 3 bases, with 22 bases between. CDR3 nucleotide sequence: TGTGCTAGTGGTTTGAGTTCCCAAGCAGGGAACCCCTACTATGGCTACACCTTC. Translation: CASGLSSQAGNPYYGYTF. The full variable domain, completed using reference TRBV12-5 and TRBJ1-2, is DARVTQTPRHKVTEMGQEVTMRCQPILGHNTVFWYRQTMMQGLELLAYFRNRAPLDDSGMPKDRFSAEMPDATLATLKIQPSEPRDSAVYFCASGLSSQAGNPYYGYTFGSGTRLTVV.

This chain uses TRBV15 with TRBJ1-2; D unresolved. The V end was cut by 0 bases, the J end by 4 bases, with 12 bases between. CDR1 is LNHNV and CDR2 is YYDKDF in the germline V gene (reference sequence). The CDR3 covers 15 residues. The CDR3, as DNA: TGTGCCACCAGCAGAGAAAGTGAGCCCCTCTATGGCTACACCTTC. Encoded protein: CATSRESEPLYGYTF.

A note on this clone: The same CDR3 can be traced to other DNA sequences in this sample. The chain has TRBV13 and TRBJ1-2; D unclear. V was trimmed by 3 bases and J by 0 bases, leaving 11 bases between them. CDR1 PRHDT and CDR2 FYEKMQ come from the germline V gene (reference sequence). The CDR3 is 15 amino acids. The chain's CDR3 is CASSLGAVSNYGYTF. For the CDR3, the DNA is TGTGCCAGCAGCTTGGGCGCAGTTTCTAACTATGGCTACACCTTC.

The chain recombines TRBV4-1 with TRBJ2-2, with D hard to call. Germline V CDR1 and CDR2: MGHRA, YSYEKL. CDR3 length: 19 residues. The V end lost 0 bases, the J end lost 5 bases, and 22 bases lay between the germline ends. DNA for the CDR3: TGCGCCAGCAGCCAAGATTCTTCTTTGGTGGCGGCGAGAACCGGGGAGCTGTTTTTT. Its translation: CASSQDSSLVAARTGELFF.

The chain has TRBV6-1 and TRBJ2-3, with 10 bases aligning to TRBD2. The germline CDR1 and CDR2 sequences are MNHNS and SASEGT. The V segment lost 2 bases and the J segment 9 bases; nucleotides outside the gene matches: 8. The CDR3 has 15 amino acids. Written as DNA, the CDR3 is TGTGCCAGCAGTGAACTAGCGGGAGAGGGTTGGACGCAGTATTTT. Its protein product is CASSELAGEGWTQYF.

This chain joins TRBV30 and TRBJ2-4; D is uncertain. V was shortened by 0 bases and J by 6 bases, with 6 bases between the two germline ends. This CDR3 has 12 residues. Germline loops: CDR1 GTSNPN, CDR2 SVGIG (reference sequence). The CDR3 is CAWSVGRNIQYF. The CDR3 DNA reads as TGTGCCTGGAGTGTTGGCAGAAACATTCAGTACTTC.

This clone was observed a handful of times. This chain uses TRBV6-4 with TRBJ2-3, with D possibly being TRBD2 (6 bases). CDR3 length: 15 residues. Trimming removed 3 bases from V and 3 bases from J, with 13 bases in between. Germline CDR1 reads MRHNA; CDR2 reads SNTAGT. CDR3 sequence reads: CASSEKGGDTDTQYF. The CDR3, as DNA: TGTGCCAGCAGTGAAAAAGGCGGGGATACAGATACGCAGTATTTT.

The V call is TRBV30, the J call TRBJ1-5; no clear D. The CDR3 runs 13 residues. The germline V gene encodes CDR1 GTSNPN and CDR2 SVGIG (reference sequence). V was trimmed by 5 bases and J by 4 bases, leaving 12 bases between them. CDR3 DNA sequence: TGTGCCTGGGGGCCGGGATCGAATCAGCCCCAGCATTTT. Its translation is CAWGPGSNQPQHF.